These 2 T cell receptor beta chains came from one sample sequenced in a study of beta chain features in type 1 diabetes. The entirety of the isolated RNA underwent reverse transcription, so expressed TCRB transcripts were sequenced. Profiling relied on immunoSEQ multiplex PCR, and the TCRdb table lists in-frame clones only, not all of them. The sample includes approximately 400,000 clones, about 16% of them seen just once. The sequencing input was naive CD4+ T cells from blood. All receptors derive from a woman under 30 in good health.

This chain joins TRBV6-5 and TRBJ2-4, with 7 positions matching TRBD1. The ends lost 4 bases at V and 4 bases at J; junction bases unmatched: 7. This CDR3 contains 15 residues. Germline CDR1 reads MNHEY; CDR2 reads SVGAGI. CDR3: CASSSGTAQKNIQYF. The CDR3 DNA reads TGTGCCAGCAGTTCTGGGACAGCACAAAAAAACATTCAGTACTTC.

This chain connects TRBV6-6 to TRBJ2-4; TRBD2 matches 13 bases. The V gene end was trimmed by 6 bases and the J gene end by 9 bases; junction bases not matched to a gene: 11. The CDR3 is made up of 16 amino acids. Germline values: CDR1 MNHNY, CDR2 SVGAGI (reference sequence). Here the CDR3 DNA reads TGTGCCAGCAGCCCGCGGACTAGCGGGAGAGGTAGCATTCAGTACTTC. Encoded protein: CASSPRTSGRGSIQYF.